This T cell receptor (beta chain) was sequenced for a study of PD-1 blockade in classical Hodgkin lymphoma. Study conclusions and caveats: The authors have not defined what causes the repertoire differences, possibly disease activity or prior therapy. It was reported that newly diagnosed patients had less baseline TCR diversity than healthy donors.

Time point in this sample: cycle 4 day 1 (C4D1), after more than 5 weeks of nivolumab. With no exception, relapse followed autologous stem cell transplantation in all patients, and brentuximab vedotin exposure varied. After PBMCs were thawed, their CD8+ T cells were isolated by magnetic negative selection. Complete response, partial response or progressive disease were the best responses. Points on this clone: The antigen is undetermined.

The table came from immunoSEQ multiplex PCR; TCRdb's copy has only in-frame clones and leaves some out. The data contain roughly 7,400 clones, 60% of them singletons. Germline values: CDR1 WSHSY, CDR2 SAAADI. The germline V and J ends were trimmed by 3 bases and 7 bases, with 10 bases remaining between them. This CDR3 contains 12 residues. The specimen comprised CD8+ T cells from blood, sampled before the fourth cycle of nivolumab. The V gene is TRBV10-2, the J gene TRBJ2-7, with D possibly being TRBD2 (6 bases). The clonotype originates from a human donor with classical Hodgkin lymphoma. The CDR3 nucleotides are TGCGCCAGCAGTGACCCCCGGGAGGAGCAGTACTTC. Translated, it gives CASSDPREEQYF.